This record covers a single T cell receptor beta chain. Its antigen is unknown. These data are taken from a study of T cell repertoires in cytomegalovirus infection. Study-wide points: HLA-C-restricted CMV clonotypes gave the most frequent clonotype in two of eight donors.

TCRdb passed the reads through MiXCR, listing each CDR3 protein once. The data show hundreds of thousands of distinct CDR3 sequences, with approximately 46% seen just once and just under 45% held by the top ten. V dropped 2 bases and J dropped 6; count of bases not matched to a gene: 3. Germline CDR1 and CDR2: SGDLS and YYNGEE. CDR3 length equals 15 residues. The receptor comes from a human donor in good health (CMV status not recorded). Some clones in this sample may be carry-over from other donors' samples. Material: cultured PBMCs, obtained from culture after CMV antigen stimulation. The genes are TRBV9 and TRBJ2-1; TRBD1 matches at 12 bases. CDR3 nucleotides: TGTGCCAGCAGCGTGGGACAGGGGGCAGGCAATGAGCAGTTCTTC. As protein: CASSVGQGAGNEQFF.